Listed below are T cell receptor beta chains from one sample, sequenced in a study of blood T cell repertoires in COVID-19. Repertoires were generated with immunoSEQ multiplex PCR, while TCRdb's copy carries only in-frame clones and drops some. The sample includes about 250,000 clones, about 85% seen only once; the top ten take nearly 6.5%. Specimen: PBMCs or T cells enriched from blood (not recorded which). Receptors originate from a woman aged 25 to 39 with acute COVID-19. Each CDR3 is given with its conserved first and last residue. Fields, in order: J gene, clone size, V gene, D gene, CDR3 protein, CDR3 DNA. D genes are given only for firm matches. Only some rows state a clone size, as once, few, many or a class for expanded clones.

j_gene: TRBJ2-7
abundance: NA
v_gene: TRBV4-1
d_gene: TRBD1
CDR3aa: CASSQGWGGDRGGNEQYF
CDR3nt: TGCGCCAGCAGCCAAGGCTGGGGCGGGGACAGGGGAGGAAACGAGCAGTACTTC

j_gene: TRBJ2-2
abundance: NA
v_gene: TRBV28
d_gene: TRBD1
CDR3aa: CASSSVGTGVTGELFF
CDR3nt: TGTGCCAGCTCAAGCGTGGGGACAGGGGTAACCGGGGAGCTGTTTTTT

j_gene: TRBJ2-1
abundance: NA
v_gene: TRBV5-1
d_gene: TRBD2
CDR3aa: CASSSGLAFNEQFF
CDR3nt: TGCGCCAGCAGCTCGGGACTAGCGTTCAATGAGCAGTTCTTC

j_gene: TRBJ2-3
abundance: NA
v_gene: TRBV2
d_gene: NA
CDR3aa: CASSLTDTQYF
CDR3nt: TGTGCCAGCAGTTTAACAGATACGCAGTATTTT

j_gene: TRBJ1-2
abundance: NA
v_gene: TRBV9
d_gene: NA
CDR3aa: CASSVTANRYGYTF
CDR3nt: TGTGCCAGCAGCGTGACAGCGAACCGCTATGGCTACACCTTC

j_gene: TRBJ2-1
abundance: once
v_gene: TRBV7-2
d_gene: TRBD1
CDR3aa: CASSLQGQGIVGEQFF
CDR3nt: TGTGCCAGCAGCTTGCAGGGACAGGGGATAGTAGGTGAGCAGTTCTTC

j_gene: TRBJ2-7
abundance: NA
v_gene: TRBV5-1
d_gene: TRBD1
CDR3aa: CASSSKQGDRGNEQYF
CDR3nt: TGCGCCAGCAGCTCGAAGCAAGGGGACAGGGGCAACGAGCAGTACTTC

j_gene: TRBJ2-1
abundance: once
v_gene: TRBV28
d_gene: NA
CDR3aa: CASSPVGADLYNEQFF
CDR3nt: TGTGCCAGCAGTCCCGTCGGAGCGGACCTCTACAATGAGCAGTTCTTC

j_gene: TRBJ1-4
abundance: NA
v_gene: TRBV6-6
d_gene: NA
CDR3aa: CASSPKGEKLFF
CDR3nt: TGTGCCAGCAGTCCCAAGGGGGAAAAACTGTTTTTT

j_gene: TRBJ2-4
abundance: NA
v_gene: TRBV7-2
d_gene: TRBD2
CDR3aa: CASSLGREVNIQYF
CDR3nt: TGTGCCAGCAGCTTGGGGCGGGAGGTAAACATTCAGTACTTC

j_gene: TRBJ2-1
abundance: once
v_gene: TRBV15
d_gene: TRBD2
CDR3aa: CATSSGGSSGRAPYNEQFF
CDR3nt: TGTGCCACCAGCAGCGGGGGGAGTAGCGGGAGGGCCCCCTACAATGAGCAGTTCTTC

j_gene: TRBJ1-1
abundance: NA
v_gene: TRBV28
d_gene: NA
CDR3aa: CASSLTGNTEAFF
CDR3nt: TGTGCCAGCAGTTTGACAGGGAACACTGAAGCTTTCTTT

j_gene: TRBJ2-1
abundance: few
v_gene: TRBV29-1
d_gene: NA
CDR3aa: CSVEQGTSQFF
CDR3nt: TGCAGCGTTGAACAGGGGACATCCCAGTTCTTC

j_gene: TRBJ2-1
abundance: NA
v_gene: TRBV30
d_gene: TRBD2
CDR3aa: CAWIRVRAGEDEQFF
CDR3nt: TGTGCCTGGATTAGGGTGAGGGCGGGGGAGGATGAGCAGTTCTTC

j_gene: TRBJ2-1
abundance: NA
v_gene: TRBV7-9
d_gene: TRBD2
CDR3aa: CASSLDGRGLDNEQFF
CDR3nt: TGTGCCAGCAGCTTAGATGGAAGGGGACTAGACAATGAGCAGTTCTTC

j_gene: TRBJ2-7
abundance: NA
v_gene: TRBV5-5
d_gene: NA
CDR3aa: CASSSTTGSYEQYF
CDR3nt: TGTGCCAGCAGCTCCACGACAGGATCCTACGAGCAGTACTTC

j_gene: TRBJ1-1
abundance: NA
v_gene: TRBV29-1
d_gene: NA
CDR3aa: CSVDTGGSGTEAFF
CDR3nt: TGCAGCGTTGATACGGGCGGGAGTGGCACTGAAGCTTTCTTT

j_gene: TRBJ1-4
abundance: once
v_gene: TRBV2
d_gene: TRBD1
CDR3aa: CASREYGQENEKLFF
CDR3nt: TGTGCCAGCAGGGAGTACGGACAGGAGAATGAAAAACTGTTTTTT

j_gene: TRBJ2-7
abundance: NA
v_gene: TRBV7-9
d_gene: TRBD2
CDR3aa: CASSSSSGGVYEQYF
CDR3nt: TGTGCCAGCAGCTCATCTAGCGGGGGCGTCTACGAGCAGTACTTC

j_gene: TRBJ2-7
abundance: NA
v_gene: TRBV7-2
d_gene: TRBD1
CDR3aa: CASSPRQGRYEQYF
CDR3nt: TGTGCCAGCAGCCCCCGACAGGGGCGGTACGAGCAGTACTTC

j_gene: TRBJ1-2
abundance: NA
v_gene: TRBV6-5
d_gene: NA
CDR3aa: CASRGNSGNYGYTF
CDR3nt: TGTGCCAGCAGGGGCAATTCAGGGAACTATGGCTACACCTTC

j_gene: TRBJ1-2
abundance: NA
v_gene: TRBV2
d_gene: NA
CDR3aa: CASPEGRDYGYTF
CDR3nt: TGTGCCAGCCCCGAAGGCCGGGACTATGGCTACACCTTC

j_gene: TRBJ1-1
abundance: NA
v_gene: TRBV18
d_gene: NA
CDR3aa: CASSPDRGAGTEAFF
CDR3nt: TGTGCCAGCTCCCCAGATCGGGGGGCGGGCACTGAAGCTTTCTTT

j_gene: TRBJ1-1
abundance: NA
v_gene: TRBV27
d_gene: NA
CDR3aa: CASTRGGGTEAFF
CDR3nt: TGTGCCAGCACCCGGGGGGGCGGCACTGAAGCTTTCTTT

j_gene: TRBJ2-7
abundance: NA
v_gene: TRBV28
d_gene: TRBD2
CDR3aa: CASSLGGIPGSLSYEQYF
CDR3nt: TGTGCCAGCAGTTTGGGGGGGATTCCGGGCAGCCTCTCCTACGAGCAGTACTTC

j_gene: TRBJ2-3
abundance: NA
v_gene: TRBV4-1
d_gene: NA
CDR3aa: CASSQGATIRTDTQYF
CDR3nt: TGCGCCAGCAGCCAAGGAGCGACTATCCGCACAGATACGCAGTATTTT

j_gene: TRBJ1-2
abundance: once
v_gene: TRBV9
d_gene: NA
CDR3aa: CASSRGQPNYGYTF
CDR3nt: TGTGCCAGCAGCAGAGGACAGCCTAACTATGGCTACACCTTC

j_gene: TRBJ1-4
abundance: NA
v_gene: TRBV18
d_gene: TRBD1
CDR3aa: CASSADREANEKLFF
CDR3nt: TGTGCCAGCTCAGCCGACAGGGAGGCTAATGAAAAACTGTTTTTT

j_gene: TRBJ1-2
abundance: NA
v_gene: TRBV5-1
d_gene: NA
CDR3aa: CASTREANYGYTF
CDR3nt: TGCGCCAGCACTAGGGAGGCTAACTATGGCTACACCTTC

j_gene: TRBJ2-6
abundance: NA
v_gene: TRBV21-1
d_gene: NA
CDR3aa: CASSRGQGASSGANVLTF
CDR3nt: TGTGCCAGCAGCAGGGGACAGGGGGCAAGCTCTGGGGCCAACGTCCTGACTTTC

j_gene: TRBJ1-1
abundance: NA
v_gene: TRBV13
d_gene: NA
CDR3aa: CASSSQPGNTEAFF
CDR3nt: TGTGCCAGCAGCTCCCAGCCGGGGAACACTGAAGCTTTCTTT

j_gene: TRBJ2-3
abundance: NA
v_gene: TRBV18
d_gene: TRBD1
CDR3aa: CASSPSGTGMIDTQYF
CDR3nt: TGTGCCAGCTCACCCTCGGGGACAGGGATGATAGATACGCAGTATTTT

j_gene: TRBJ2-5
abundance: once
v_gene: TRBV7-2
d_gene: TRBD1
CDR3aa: CASSLPPGGRETQYF
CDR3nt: TGTGCCAGCAGCCTGCCACCAGGGGGTCGGGAGACCCAGTACTTC

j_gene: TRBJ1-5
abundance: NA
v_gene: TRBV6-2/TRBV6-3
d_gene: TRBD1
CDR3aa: CASSHDRVAQHF
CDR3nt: TGTGCCAGCAGCCACGACAGGGTTGCCCAGCATTTT

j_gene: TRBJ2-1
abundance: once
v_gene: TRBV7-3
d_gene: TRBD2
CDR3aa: CASSALAGGPMSSYNEQFF
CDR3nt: TGTGCCAGCAGCGCCCTAGCGGGGGGGCCAATGAGCTCCTACAATGAGCAGTTCTTC

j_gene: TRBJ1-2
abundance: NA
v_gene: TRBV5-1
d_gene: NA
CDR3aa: CASSPQGRGTYGYTF
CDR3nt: TGCGCCAGCAGCCCCCAGGGGAGGGGGACCTATGGCTACACCTTC

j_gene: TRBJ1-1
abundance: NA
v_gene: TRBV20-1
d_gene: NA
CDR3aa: CSARRNTEAFF
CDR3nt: TGCAGTGCTAGGAGGAACACTGAAGCTTTCTTT

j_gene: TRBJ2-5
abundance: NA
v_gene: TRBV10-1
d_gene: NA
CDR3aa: CASSESGRGETQYF
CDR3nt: TGCGCCAGCAGTGAGTCGGGTCGGGGGGAGACCCAGTACTTC

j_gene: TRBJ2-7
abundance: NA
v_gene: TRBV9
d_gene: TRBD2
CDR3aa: CASSTGLVPYEQYF
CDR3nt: TGTGCCAGCAGCACCGGACTAGTCCCCTACGAGCAGTACTTC

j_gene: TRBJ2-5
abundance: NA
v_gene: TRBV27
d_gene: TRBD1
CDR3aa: CASSLSAGTGETQYF
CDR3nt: TGTGCCAGCAGTTTATCGGCCGGGACAGGGGAGACCCAGTACTTC

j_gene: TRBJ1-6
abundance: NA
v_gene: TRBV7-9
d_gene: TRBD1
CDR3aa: CASSLKGRQGGDNSPLHF
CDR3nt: TGTGCCAGCAGCTTAAAAGGGAGACAGGGAGGCGATAATTCACCCCTCCACTTT

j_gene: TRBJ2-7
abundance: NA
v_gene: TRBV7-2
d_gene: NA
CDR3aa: CASSLVAGSPYEQYF
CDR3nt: TGTGCCAGCAGCTTGGTTGCGGGCAGCCCCTACGAGCAGTACTTC

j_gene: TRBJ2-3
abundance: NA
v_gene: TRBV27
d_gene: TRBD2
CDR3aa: CASTSLAGGPDTQYF
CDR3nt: TGTGCCAGCACCTCGTTAGCGGGGGGGCCCGATACGCAGTATTTT